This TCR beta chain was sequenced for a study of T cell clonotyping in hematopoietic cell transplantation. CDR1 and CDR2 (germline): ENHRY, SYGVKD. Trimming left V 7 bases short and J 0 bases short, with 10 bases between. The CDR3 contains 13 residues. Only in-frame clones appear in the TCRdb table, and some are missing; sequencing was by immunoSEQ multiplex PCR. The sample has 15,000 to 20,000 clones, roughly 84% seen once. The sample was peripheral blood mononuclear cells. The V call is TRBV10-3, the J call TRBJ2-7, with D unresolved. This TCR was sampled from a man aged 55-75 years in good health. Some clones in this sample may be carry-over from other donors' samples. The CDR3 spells CAINADGSYEQYF. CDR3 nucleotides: TGTGCCATCAACGCGGACGGCTCCTACGAGCAGTACTTC.